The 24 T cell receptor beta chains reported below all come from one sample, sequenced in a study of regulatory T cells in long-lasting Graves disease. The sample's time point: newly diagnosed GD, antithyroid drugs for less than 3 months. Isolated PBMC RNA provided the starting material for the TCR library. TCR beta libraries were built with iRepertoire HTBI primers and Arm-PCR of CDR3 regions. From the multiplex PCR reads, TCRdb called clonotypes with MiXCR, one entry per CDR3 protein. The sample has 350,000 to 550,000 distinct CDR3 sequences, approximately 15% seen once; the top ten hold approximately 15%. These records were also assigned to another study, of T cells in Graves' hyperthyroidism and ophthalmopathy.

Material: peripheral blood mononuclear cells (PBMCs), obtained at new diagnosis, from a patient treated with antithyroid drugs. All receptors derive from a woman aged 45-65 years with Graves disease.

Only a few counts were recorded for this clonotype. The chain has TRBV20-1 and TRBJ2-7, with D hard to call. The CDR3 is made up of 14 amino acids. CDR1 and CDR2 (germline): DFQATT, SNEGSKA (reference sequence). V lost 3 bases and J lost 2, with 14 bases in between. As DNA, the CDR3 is TGCAGTGCTAGCCCTCCGATAGTGGCCTACGAGCAGTACTTC. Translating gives CSASPPIVAYEQYF.

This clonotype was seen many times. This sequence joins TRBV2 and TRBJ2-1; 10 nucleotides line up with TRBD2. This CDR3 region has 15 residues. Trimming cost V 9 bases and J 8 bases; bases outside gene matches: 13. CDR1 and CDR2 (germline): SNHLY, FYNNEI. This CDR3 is CARLEREGALDEQFF. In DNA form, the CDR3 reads TGTGCCAGGTTAGAGCGGGAGGGCGCCTTGGATGAGCAGTTCTTC.

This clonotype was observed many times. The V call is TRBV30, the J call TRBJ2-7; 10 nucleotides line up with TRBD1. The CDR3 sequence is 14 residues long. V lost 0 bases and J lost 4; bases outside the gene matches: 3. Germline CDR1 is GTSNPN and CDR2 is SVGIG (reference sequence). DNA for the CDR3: TGTGCCTGGAGTGTACGACAGGGGGCTTACGAGCAGTACTTC. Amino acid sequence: CAWSVRQGAYEQYF.

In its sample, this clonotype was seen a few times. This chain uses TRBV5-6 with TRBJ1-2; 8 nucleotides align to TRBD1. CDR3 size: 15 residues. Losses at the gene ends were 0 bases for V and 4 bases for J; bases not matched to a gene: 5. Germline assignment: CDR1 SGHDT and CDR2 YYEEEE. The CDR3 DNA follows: TGTGCCAGCAGCTTGGCCCGACAGGGGAGCTATGGCTACACCTTC. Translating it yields CASSLARQGSYGYTF.

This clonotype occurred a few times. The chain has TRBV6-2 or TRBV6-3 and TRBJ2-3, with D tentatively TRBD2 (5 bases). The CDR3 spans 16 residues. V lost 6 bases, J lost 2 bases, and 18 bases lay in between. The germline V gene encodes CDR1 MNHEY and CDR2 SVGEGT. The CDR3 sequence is CASRSRGFPPTDTQYF. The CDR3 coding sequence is TGTGCCAGCAGGTCTCGGGGTTTTCCCCCCACAGATACGCAGTATTTT.

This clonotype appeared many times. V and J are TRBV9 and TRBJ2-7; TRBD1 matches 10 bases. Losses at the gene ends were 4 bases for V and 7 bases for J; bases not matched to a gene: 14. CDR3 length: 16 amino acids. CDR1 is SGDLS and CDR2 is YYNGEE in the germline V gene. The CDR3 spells CASSPVGGTGEIEQYF. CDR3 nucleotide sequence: TGTGCCAGCAGCCCAGTAGGGGGGACAGGGGAGATTGAGCAGTACTTC. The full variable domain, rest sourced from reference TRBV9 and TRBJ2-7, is DSGVTQTPKHLITATGQRVTLRCSPRSGDLSVYWYQQSLDQGLQFLIQYYNGEERAKGNILERFSAQQFPDLHSELNLSSLELGDSALYFCASSPVGGTGEIEQYFGPGTRLTVT.

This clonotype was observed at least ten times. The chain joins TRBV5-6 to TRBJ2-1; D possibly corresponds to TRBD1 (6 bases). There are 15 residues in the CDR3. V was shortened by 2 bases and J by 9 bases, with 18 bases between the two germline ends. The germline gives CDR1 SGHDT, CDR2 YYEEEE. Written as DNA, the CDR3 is TGTGCCAGCAGCTTCAGGGGTCTCACAAAACCTGAGCAGTTCTTC. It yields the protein CASSFRGLTKPEQFF.

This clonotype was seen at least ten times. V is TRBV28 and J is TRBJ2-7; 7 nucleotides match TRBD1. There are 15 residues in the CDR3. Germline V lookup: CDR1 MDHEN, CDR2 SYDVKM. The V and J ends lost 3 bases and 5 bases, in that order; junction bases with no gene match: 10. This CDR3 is CASSLPGTEINEQYF. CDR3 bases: TGTGCCAGCAGTTTGCCGGGGACAGAGATCAACGAGCAGTACTTC.

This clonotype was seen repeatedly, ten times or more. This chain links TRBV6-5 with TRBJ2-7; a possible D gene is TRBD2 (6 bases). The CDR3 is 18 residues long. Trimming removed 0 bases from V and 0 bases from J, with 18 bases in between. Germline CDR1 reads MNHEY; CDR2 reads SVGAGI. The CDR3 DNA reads TGTGCCAGCAGTTACTCGCGGGTGAAGCGGGCGGACTCCTACGAGCAGTACTTC. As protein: CASSYSRVKRADSYEQYF.

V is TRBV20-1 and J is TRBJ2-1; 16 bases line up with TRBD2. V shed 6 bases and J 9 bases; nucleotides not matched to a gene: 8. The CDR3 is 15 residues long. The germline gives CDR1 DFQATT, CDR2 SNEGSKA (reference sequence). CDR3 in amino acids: CSAMGLAGGPAEQFF. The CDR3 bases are TGCAGTGCGATGGGACTAGCGGGAGGGCCGGCTGAGCAGTTCTTC.

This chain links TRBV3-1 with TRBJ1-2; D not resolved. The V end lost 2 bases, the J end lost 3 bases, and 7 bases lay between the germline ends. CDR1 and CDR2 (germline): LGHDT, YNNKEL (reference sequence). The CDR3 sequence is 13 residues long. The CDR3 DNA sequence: TGTGCCAGCAGCCAACAGGCAGACTATGGCTACACCTTC. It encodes CASSQQADYGYTF.

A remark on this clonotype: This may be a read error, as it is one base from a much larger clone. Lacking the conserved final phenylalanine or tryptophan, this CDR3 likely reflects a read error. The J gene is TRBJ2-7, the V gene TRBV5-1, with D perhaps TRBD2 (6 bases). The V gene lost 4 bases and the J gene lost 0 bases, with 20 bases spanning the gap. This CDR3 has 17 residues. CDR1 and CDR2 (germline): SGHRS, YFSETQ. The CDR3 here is CASSQTTGSIDSYEQYL. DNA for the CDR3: TGCGCCAGCAGCCAAACAACCGGGAGTATCGACTCCTACGAGCAGTACCTC.

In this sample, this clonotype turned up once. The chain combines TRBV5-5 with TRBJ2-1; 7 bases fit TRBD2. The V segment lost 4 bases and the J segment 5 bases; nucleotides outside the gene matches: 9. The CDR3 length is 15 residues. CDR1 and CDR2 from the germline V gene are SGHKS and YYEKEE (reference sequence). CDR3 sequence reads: CASSLDSGTHNEQFF. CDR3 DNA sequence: TGTGCCAGCAGCCTCGACAGCGGGACTCACAATGAGCAGTTCTTC.

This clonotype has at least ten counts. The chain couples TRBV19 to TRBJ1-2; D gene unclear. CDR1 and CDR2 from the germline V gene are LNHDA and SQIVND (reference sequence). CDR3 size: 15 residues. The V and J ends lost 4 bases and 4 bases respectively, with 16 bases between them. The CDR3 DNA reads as TGTGCCAGTAGTAGTTTTGGAGGCGCGGGCTATGGCTACACCTTC. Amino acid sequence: CASSSFGGAGYGYTF.

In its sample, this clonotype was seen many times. The CDR3: CASSLGAGGPTEQFF. The CDR3, as DNA: TGCGCCAGCAGCTTGGGGGCGGGAGGGCCCACTGAGCAGTTCTTC. J is TRBJ2-1 and V is TRBV5-1; 9 bases match TRBD2. The V and J ends lost 0 bases and 9 bases, in that order; junction bases with no gene match: 7. This CDR3 has 15 amino acids. The germline CDR1 and CDR2 sequences are SGHRS and YFSETQ. The whole variable domain, filled in from reference TRBV5-1 and TRBJ2-1, reads KAGVTQTPRYLIKTRGQQVTLSCSPISGHRSVSWYQQTPGQGLQFLFEYFSETQRNKGNFPGRFSGRQFSNSRSEMNVSTLELGDSALYLCASSLGAGGPTEQFFGPGTRLTVL.

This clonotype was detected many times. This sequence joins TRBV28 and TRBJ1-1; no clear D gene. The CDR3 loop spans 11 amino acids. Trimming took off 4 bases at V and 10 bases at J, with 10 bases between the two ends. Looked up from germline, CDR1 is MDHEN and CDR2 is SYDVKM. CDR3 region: CASSSNGGAFF. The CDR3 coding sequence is TGTGCCAGCAGTTCGAACGGAGGAGCTTTCTTT.

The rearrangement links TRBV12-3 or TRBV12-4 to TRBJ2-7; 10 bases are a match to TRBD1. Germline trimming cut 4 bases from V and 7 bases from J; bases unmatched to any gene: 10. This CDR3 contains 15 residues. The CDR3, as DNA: TGTGCCAGCAGTTCTTCTCTGGACAGGGGGAGAGAGCAGTACTTC. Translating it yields CASSSSLDRGREQYF.

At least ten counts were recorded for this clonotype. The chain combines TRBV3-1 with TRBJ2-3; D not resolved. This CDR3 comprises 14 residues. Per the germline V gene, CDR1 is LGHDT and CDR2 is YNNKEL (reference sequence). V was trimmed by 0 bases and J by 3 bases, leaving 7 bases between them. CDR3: CASSQESLTDTQYF. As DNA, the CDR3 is TGTGCCAGCAGCCAAGAGTCGTTAACAGATACGCAGTATTTT.

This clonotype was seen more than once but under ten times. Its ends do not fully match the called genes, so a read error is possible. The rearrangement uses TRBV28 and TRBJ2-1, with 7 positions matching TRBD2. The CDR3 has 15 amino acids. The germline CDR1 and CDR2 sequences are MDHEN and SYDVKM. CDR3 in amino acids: CASSKTAGSYNEQSF. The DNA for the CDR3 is TGTGCCAGCAGTAAAACAGCGGGATCCTACAATGAGCAGTCCTTC.

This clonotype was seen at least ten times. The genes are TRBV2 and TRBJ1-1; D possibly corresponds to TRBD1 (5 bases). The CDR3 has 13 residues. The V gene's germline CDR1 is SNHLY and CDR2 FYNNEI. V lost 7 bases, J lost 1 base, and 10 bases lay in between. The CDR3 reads CASNRQPNTEAFF. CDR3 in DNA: TGTGCCAGCAACAGGCAACCGAACACTGAAGCTTTCTTT.

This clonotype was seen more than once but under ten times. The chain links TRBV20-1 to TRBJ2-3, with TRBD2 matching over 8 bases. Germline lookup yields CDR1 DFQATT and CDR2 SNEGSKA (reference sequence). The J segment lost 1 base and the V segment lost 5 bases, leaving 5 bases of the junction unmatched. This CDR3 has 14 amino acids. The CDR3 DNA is TGCAGTGCTTATAGCGGGATGGGCACAGATACGCAGTATTTT. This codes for CSAYSGMGTDTQYF.

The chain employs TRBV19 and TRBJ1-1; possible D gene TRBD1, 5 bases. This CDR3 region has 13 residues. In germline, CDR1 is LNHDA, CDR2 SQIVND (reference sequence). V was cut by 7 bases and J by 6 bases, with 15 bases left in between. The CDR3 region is CASTLEGISEAFF. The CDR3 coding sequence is TGTGCCAGTACTTTGGAGGGGATATCTGAAGCTTTCTTT.

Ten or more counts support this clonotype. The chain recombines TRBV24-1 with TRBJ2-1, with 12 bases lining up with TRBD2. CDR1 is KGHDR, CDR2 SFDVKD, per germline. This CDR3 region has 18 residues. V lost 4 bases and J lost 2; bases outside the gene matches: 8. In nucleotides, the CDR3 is TGTGCCACCAGTGAACACCATCTAGCGGGAGGGCCCTACAATGAGCAGTTCTTC. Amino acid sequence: CATSEHHLAGGPYNEQFF.

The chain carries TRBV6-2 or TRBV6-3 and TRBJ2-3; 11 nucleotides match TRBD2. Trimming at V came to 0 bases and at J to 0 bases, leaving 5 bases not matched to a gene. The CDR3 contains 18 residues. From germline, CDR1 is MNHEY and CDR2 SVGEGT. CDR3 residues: CASSYSYGTSGSTDTQYF. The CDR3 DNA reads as TGTGCCAGCAGTTACTCGTACGGGACTAGCGGAAGCACAGATACGCAGTATTTT.